Following are 20 T cell receptor beta chains from one sample sequenced in a study of shared clonotypes between healthy human individuals. Produced via immunoSEQ multiplex PCR; TCRdb's table is partial and in-frame only. The sample lists some 490,000 clones; 81% were seen once. Sequenced sample: PBMCs. These receptors were taken from a woman aged 35 to 49 in good health. Some clones in this sample may be carry-over from other donors' samples.

This clone appeared a single time. This likely reflects a read error, since a far larger clone is one base away. The genes are TRBV4-3 and TRBJ2-5; TRBD2 matches 12 bases. The CDR3 totals 16 residues. V shed 4 bases and J 5 bases; nucleotides not matched to a gene: 8. CDR1 is LGHNA and CDR2 is YSLEER in the germline V gene. The DNA for the CDR3 is TGCGCCAGCAGCCCATCAACCGGGACTAGCGGGGAGACCCAGTACTTC. Its translation: CASSPSTGTSGETQYF.

Regarding this clone: A junction boundary mismatches the germline segment, possibly from a read error. V is TRBV7-7 and J is TRBJ2-7; TRBD1 is a possible D gene (6 bases). Germline V gene lookup returns CDR1 SSHAT and CDR2 FNYEAQ (reference sequence). The CDR3 has 15 residues. The CDR3 here is CASSQETDSPYEQYF. The CDR3 nucleotides are TGTGCTAGCAGCCAGGAGACGGACAGCCCCTACGAGCAGTACTTC.

This rearrangement joins TRBV25-1 to TRBJ1-4; D is undetermined. V lost 5 bases, J lost 5 bases, and 15 bases lay in between. Looked up from germline, CDR1 is MGHDK and CDR2 is SYGVNS. CDR3 length: 15 residues. CDR3 DNA: TGTGCCAGCAGTCCCCGGTCGCCATCAAATGAAAAACTGTTTTTT. Encoded protein: CASSPRSPSNEKLFF.

A remark on this clone: A far larger clone is off by one base, so a read error is likely. The same CDR3 is also encoded by other DNA sequences in this sample. This chain joins TRBV4-1 and TRBJ2-5; 7 positions agree with TRBD1. The germline V gene encodes CDR1 MGHRA and CDR2 YSYEKL. V trimming: 3 bases; J trimming: 5 bases; junction bases outside the gene matches: 6. The CDR3 is 14 amino acids. Written as DNA, the CDR3 is TGCGCCAGCAGCCAGCGGACAGGCGGCGAGACCCAGTACTTC. Residues: CASSQRTGGETQYF.

This chain connects TRBV30 to TRBJ2-3; unclear D gene. Trimming cost V 3 bases and J 2 bases, with 12 bases left between them. This CDR3 region has 14 residues. The germline CDR1 and CDR2 sequences are GTSNPN and SVGIG (reference sequence). CDR3 sequence reads: CAWRGGVDTDTQYF. The DNA of the CDR3 is TGTGCCTGGAGGGGCGGAGTCGACACAGATACGCAGTATTTT. Full variable domain (rest looked up from reference TRBV30 and TRBJ2-3): SQTIHQWPATLVQPVGSPLSLECTVEGTSNPNLYWYRQAAGRGLQLLFYSVGIGQISSEVPQNLSASRPQDRQFILSSKKLLLSDSGFYLCAWRGGVDTDTQYFGPGTRLTVL.

This clone was picked up one time. The chain links TRBV18 to TRBJ2-1; 14 bases match TRBD2. Germline values: CDR1 KGHSH, CDR2 LQKENI. The length of the CDR3 is 16 residues. The V and J ends lost 6 bases and 7 bases, in that order; junction bases with no gene match: 8. The DNA for the CDR3 is TGTGCCAGCTCGCGGACTAGCGGGAGGTCCTTGAATGAGCAGTTCTTC. As protein: CASSRTSGRSLNEQFF.

The V call is TRBV7-2, the J call TRBJ2-1; tentative D call: TRBD2 (5 bases). CDR3 size: 12 residues. Trimming cost V 4 bases and J 10 bases, with 11 bases left between them. Germline-derived CDR1 and CDR2 are SGHTA and FQGNSA. DNA for the CDR3: TGTGCCAGCAGCTCCATGCAGCGGGAGCAGTTCTTC. It codes for CASSSMQREQFF.

Remarks on this clone: A far larger clone is just one base off, so this is likely a read error. Other DNA sequences from this sample encode an identical CDR3 as well. This rearrangement joins TRBV27 to TRBJ1-2, with TRBD1 matching over 10 bases. There are 13 residues in the CDR3. Germline V gives CDR1 MNHEY, CDR2 SMNVEV (reference sequence). With V trimmed by 9 bases and J by 8 bases, 9 bases remained unmatched. CDR3 DNA: TGTGCCAGTAGTCCGAGGACAGGGGGGGGCTACACCTTC. Protein: CASSPRTGGGYTF.

The genes are TRBV29-1 and TRBJ2-7, with TRBD1 matching over 9 bases. Germline V CDR1 and CDR2: SQVTM, ANQGSEA. The CDR3 sequence is 13 residues long. The trim removed 7 bases at V and 1 base at J, leaving 5 bases unmatched. This CDR3 reads CSARGTGSYEQYF. CDR3 coding DNA: TGCAGCGCCCGGGGGACAGGGTCCTACGAGCAGTACTTC.

Only one count was recorded for this clone. This rearrangement joins TRBV7-8 to TRBJ2-3; TRBD2 matches 15 bases. There are 16 residues in the CDR3. Per germline, CDR1 SGHVS and CDR2 FQNEAQ. V lost 6 bases, J lost 4 bases, and 5 bases stayed unmatched. The CDR3 spells CASSPRTSGRADTQYF. The CDR3 coding sequence is TGTGCCAGCAGTCCAAGGACTAGCGGGAGGGCAGATACGCAGTATTTT.

V gene TRBV12-5 combines with J gene TRBJ2-3; 7 bases fit TRBD2. CDR1 and CDR2 (germline): LGHNT, FRNRAP. Losses at the gene ends were 1 base for V and 6 bases for J; bases not matched to a gene: 4. The CDR3 extends over 14 amino acids. CDR3 in amino acids: CASGLGLAEDTQYF. CDR3 nucleotides: TGTGCTAGTGGTTTGGGGCTAGCGGAGGATACGCAGTATTTT.

With regard to this clone: This sequence is one base from a far larger clone and is likely a read error. The same CDR3 also results from other DNA sequences found in this sample. V gene TRBV30 combines with J gene TRBJ1-4; D possibly corresponds to TRBD1 (5 bases). The germline V gene encodes CDR1 GTSNPN and CDR2 SVGIG (reference sequence). The CDR3 is made up of 15 amino acids. CDR3 protein: CAWSVLRARGEKLFF. The CDR3 DNA is TGTGCATGGAGTGTACTCAGGGCGAGGGGCGAAAAACTGTTTTTT.

This clone was recorded once. No conserved phenylalanine or tryptophan ends this CDR3, so it is likely a read error. The chain couples TRBV25-1 to TRBJ2-7; TRBD2 might be the D (5 bases). Germline V gene data show CDR1 as MGHDK and CDR2 as SYGVNS. V was trimmed by 5 bases and J by 6 bases, leaving 23 bases between them. The CDR3 totals 16 residues. The CDR3, as DNA: TGTGCCAGCAGTCTTAGCTGGAGCCGATCACGGGGCGAGCAGTACCTC. Its translation is CASSLSWSRSRGEQYL.

This clone was counted once. V gene TRBV9 combines with J gene TRBJ2-1, with 7 bases identical to TRBD2. This CDR3 contains 17 residues. Germline-derived CDR1 and CDR2 are SGDLS and YYNGEE. The V segment lost 2 bases and the J segment 7 bases; nucleotides outside the gene matches: 15. The chain's CDR3 is CASSVKRGGSLLNEQFF. CDR3 DNA: TGTGCCAGCAGCGTGAAACGGGGCGGGAGTTTACTTAATGAGCAGTTCTTC.

The chain is built from TRBV7-8 and TRBJ1-2; a weak D match, TRBD1 (6 bases). In germline, CDR1 is SGHVS, CDR2 FQNEAQ. Trimming left V 5 bases short and J 8 bases short, with 18 bases between. The CDR3 has 14 amino acids. This CDR3 reads CASSNTQGLLGYTF. The CDR3 region has the DNA TGTGCCAGCAGCAACACGCAGGGGTTGTTGGGCTACACCTTC.

The chain combines TRBV19 with TRBJ1-4; maybe TRBD1 (6 bases). Germline assignment: CDR1 LNHDA and CDR2 SQIVND (reference sequence). CDR3 length: 19 residues. The V gene lost 6 bases and the J gene lost 5 bases, with 28 bases spanning the gap. The chain's CDR3 is CASSPIRGASGIGNEKLFF. The CDR3, as DNA: TGTGCCAGTAGCCCCATTCGGGGGGCCTCAGGAATTGGAAATGAAAAACTGTTTTTT.

About this clone: A read error is possible here, since a much larger clone lies one base away. The V gene is TRBV29-1, the J gene TRBJ2-7; D is ambiguous. V shed 3 bases and J shed 6 bases, with 18 bases lying between them. In germline, CDR1 is SQVTM, CDR2 ANQGSEA. The length of the CDR3 is 14 residues. The chain's CDR3 is CSVEVGYLYREQYF. The CDR3 DNA sequence: TGCAGCGTTGAGGTGGGCTATCTCTATCGCGAGCAGTACTTC.

The chain joins TRBV10-2 to TRBJ1-5; D ambiguous. The CDR3 sequence is 12 residues long. The V gene's germline CDR1 is WSHSY and CDR2 SAAADI. V gave up 7 bases and J gave up 1 base, with 5 bases separating them. The CDR3 sequence is CASIGSNQPQHF. As DNA, the CDR3 is TGCGCCAGCATTGGGAGCAATCAGCCCCAGCATTTT.

This chain links TRBV10-3 with TRBJ2-3, with no clear D. Germline V gene lookup returns CDR1 ENHRY and CDR2 SYGVKD. The length of the CDR3 is 14 residues. The V end lost 4 bases, the J end lost 2 bases, and 10 bases lay between the germline ends. CDR3: CAISVRETTDTQYF. In DNA, the CDR3 is TGTGCCATCAGTGTGAGAGAGACCACAGATACGCAGTATTTT.

The rearrangement uses TRBV29-1 and TRBJ2-7, with 7 bases matching TRBD2. The V and J ends lost 0 bases and 6 bases, in that order; junction bases with no gene match: 8. The CDR3 is made up of 14 amino acids. Germline V gene sequence: CDR1 SQVTM, CDR2 ANQGSEA. The chain's CDR3 is CSVEDYGEGSEQYF. The CDR3 coding sequence is TGCAGCGTTGAAGATTATGGGGAGGGGTCCGAGCAGTACTTC.